This TCR beta chain emerged from a study of Ad26.COV2.S vaccination and SARS-CoV-2 variants. For the study at large: In the study, Ad26.COV2.S was injected intramuscularly once, or twice 56 days apart.

Treatment noted: over 15 received Ad26.COV2.S at low or high dose, single or two shots; about 5 received placebo; per-sample allocation not given. Day 63 after the first injection of vaccine or placebo was the sampling time. Clones were read by immunoSEQ multiplex PCR, and TCRdb kept only the in-frame ones, dropping some. This sample has about 480,000 clones, with about 83% found just once. V was trimmed by 4 bases and J by 8 bases, leaving 23 bases between them. Per the germline V gene, CDR1 is MNHEY and CDR2 is SMNVEV (reference sequence). This CDR3 is built from 16 residues. The chain is built from TRBV27 and TRBJ1-2; weak D call: TRBD1 (5 bases). This sequence was found in a person between 18 and 59 years old who received the Ad26.COV2.S COVID-19 vaccine or a placebo. Sample: peripheral blood, taken in a trial of Ad26.COV2.S vaccine versus placebo. CDR3 in DNA: TGTGCCAGCAGTTCGCAACCCCTCAGGGCTTACCAGGGCTACACCTTC. Amino acid sequence: CASSSQPLRAYQGYTF.